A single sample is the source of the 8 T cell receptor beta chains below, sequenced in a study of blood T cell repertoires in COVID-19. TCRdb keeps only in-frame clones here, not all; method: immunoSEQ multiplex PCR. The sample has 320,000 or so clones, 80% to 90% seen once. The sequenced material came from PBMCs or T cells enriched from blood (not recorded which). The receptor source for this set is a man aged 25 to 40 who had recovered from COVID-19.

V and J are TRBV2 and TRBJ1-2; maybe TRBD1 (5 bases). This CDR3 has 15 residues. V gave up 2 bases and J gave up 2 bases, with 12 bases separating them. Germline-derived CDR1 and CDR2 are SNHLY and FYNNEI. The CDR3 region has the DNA TGTGCCAGCAGTGAACGCGGGACGGGAAACTATGGCTACACCTTC. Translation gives CASSERGTGNYGYTF.

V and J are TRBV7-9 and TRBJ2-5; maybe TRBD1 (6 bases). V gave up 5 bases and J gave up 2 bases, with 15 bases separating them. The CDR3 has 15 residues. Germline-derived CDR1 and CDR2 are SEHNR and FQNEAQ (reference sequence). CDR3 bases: TGTGCCAGCAGCCTAGGACAGTACCGTCAAGAGACCCAGTACTTC. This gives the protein CASSLGQYRQETQYF.

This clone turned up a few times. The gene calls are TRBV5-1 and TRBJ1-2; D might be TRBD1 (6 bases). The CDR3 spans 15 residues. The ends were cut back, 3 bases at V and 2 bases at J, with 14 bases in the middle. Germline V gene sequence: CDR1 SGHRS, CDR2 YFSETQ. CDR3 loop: CASSSGQTVNYGYTF. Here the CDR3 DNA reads TGCGCCAGCAGCTCTGGACAGACGGTAAACTATGGCTACACCTTC.

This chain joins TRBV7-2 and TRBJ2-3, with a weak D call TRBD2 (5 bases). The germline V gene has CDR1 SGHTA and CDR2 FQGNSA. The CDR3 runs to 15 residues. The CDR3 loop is CASEDFPIPTDTQYF. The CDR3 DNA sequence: TGTGCTAGCGAGGACTTCCCGATCCCCACAGATACGCAGTATTTT.

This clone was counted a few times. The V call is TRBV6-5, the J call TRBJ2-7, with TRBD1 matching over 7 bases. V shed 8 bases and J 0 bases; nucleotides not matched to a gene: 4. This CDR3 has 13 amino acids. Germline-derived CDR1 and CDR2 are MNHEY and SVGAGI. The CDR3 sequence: CASQQGFSYEQYF. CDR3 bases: TGTGCCAGCCAACAGGGGTTCTCCTACGAGCAGTACTTC.

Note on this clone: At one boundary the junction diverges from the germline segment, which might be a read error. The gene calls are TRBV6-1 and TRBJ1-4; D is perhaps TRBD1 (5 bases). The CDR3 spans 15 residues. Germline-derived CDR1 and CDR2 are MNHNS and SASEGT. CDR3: CASSEAPGTNEKLFF. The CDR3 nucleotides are TGTGCCAGCAGTGAAGCCCCAGGGACTAACGAAAAACTGTTTTTT.

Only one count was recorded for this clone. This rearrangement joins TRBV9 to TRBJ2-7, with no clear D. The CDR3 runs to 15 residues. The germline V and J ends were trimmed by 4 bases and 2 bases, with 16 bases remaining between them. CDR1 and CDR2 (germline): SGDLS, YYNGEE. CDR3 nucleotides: TGTGCCAGCAGCCCTATAGACGGAGCTGCCTACGAGCAGTACTTC. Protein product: CASSPIDGAAYEQYF.

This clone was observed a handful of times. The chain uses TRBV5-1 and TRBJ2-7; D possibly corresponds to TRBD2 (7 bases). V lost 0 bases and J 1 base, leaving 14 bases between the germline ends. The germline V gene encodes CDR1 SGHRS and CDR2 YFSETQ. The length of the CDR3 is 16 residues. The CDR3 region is CASSLGRGASSYEQYF. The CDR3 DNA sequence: TGCGCCAGCAGCTTGGGCCGGGGGGCGTCTTCCTACGAGCAGTACTTC.